Presented here are 13 T cell receptor beta chains from one specimen sequenced in a study of PD-1 blockade in mismatch repair-deficient tumors. Profiled with immunoSEQ multiplex PCR; TCRdb holds only in-frame clones, not every one. The sample carries some 130,000 clones, 88% recorded once. The sequenced sample was peripheral blood, obtained approximately 70 weeks after starting pembrolizumab. The receptors were sampled from an adult with mismatch repair-deficient cancer.

The CDR3 loop is CASSTWTSADTQYF. CDR3 DNA sequence: TGTGCCAGCAGCACCTGGACTAGCGCGGATACGCAGTATTTT. The chain has TRBV11-2 and TRBJ2-3; 9 nucleotides agree with TRBD2. Germline CDR1 and CDR2: SGHAT and FQNNGV. The V and J ends lost 5 bases and 6 bases, in that order; junction bases with no gene match: 6. The CDR3 runs 14 residues.

This chain links TRBV6-1 with TRBJ2-1; 9 positions agree with TRBD1. The CDR3 sequence is 15 residues long. Germline lookup yields CDR1 MNHNS and CDR2 SASEGT. Trimming took 5 bases from V and 8 from J; bases not matched to a gene: 10. The chain's CDR3 is CASSNRDRAWDEQFF. Here the CDR3 DNA reads TGTGCCAGCAGTAACCGGGACAGGGCCTGGGATGAGCAGTTCTTC.

V is TRBV19 and J is TRBJ2-2; D is uncertain. Germline V gives CDR1 LNHDA, CDR2 SQIVND (reference sequence). The CDR3 has 11 residues. V was cut by 7 bases and J by 7 bases, with 7 bases left in between. CDR3 DNA sequence: TGTGCCAGTACCATGGGCGGGGAGCTGTTTTTT. Its translation is CASTMGGELFF.

The CDR3 nucleotides read TGTGCCAGCAGCAGCCGGGACAGGGGGCTGCAAGAGACCCAGTACTTC. Translated, it gives CASSSRDRGLQETQYF. The chain couples TRBV7-9 to TRBJ2-5; 12 bases map to TRBD1. The V gene's germline CDR1 is SEHNR and CDR2 FQNEAQ (reference sequence). CDR3 length: 16 residues. V was clipped by 5 bases and J by 2 bases; unmatched bases: 6.

V gene TRBV7-2 combines with J gene TRBJ2-7; D possibly corresponds to TRBD2 (6 bases). Germline loops: CDR1 SGHTA, CDR2 FQGNSA. The CDR3 is 18 residues long. Trimming shortened V by 3 bases and J by 0 bases, and 21 bases separated the two germline ends. The CDR3 reads CASSLVPNGRILSYEQYF. DNA of the CDR3: TGTGCCAGCAGCTTGGTTCCGAACGGGAGAATCCTCTCCTACGAGCAGTACTTC.

The chain employs TRBV19 and TRBJ1-1, with 9 bases aligning to TRBD1. Germline CDR1 LNHDA, CDR2 SQIVND (reference sequence). The V and J ends lost 6 bases and 4 bases, in that order; junction bases with no gene match: 6. There are 14 residues in the CDR3. CDR3 in DNA: TGTGCCAGTAGAAAAGGGACAGGGCGCACTGAAGCTTTCTTT. This gives the protein CASRKGTGRTEAFF. Together with reference TRBV19 and TRBJ1-1, the CDR3 gives the full variable domain: DGGITQSPKYLFRKEGQNVTLSCEQNLNHDAMYWYRQDPGQGLRLIYYSQIVNDFQKGDIAEGYSVSREKKESFPLTVTSAQKNPTAFYLCASRKGTGRTEAFFGQGTRLTVV.

This clone was detected a few times. This chain joins TRBV6-5 and TRBJ1-5; a possible D gene is TRBD1 (5 bases). This CDR3 has 14 residues. V lost 5 bases to trimming and J lost 2 bases, with 10 bases between them. The V gene's germline CDR1 is MNHEY and CDR2 SVGAGI. CDR3 sequence reads: CASSAGIRNQPQHF. The CDR3, as DNA: TGTGCCAGCAGTGCAGGGATTCGCAATCAGCCCCAGCATTTT.

This clone was observed once. The chain has TRBV28 and TRBJ2-7; TRBD2 matches 14 bases. This CDR3 is 16 amino acids long. Germline V CDR1 and CDR2: MDHEN, SYDVKM. The V segment lost 4 bases and the J segment 4 bases; nucleotides outside the gene matches: 6. The CDR3 nucleotides read TGTGCCAGCAGTTCCGGGACTAGCGGGAGTAGGTACGAGCAGTACTTC. Encoded protein: CASSSGTSGSRYEQYF.

A single count supports this clone. The chain carries TRBV15 and TRBJ2-7, with D tentatively TRBD2 (5 bases). Trimming removed 1 base at V and 3 bases at J, with 10 bases between. CDR1 and CDR2 (germline): LNHNV, YYDKDF (reference sequence). This CDR3 is 14 amino acids long. CDR3 nucleotides: TGTGCCACCAGCAGAGTAGAGGGCAGCTACGAGCAGTACTTC. Translating it yields CATSRVEGSYEQYF.

The chain couples TRBV9 to TRBJ2-3, with D uncertain. The CDR3 has 11 residues. Germline V gene lookup returns CDR1 SGDLS and CDR2 YYNGEE. Trimming took 3 bases from V and 7 from J, leaving 6 bases between them. This CDR3 is CASSDAHTQYF. The CDR3 DNA reads TGTGCCAGCAGCGACGCACATACGCAGTATTTT.

The rearrangement links TRBV5-6 to TRBJ2-7; 11 bases agree with TRBD2. Trimming at V came to 0 bases and at J to 2 bases, leaving 4 bases not matched to a gene. The CDR3 spans 16 residues. Germline V gives CDR1 SGHDT, CDR2 YYEEEE. This chain's CDR3 is CASSLERTSGPYEQYF. CDR3 bases: TGTGCCAGCAGCTTGGAAAGGACTAGCGGGCCCTACGAGCAGTACTTC.

The V call is TRBV6-5, the J call TRBJ2-1, with 12 bases fitting TRBD2. J lost 6 bases, V lost 8 bases, and 8 bases had no gene match. Germline CDR1 and CDR2: MNHEY and SVGAGI. The CDR3 contains 15 residues. The CDR3 sequence is CASSPGTSGLNEQFF. CDR3 DNA sequence: TGTGCCAGCTCTCCCGGGACTAGCGGGCTCAATGAGCAGTTCTTC.

The chain employs TRBV7-2 and TRBJ2-7; tentatively, D is TRBD1 or TRBD2 (5 bases each). The CDR3 sequence is 13 residues long. From germline, CDR1 is SGHTA and CDR2 FQGNSA. Trimming removed 7 bases from V and 6 bases from J, with 16 bases in between. Here the CDR3 reads CASNGDQRLEQYF. The CDR3 bases are TGTGCCAGCAACGGGGACCAACGACTCGAGCAGTACTTC.